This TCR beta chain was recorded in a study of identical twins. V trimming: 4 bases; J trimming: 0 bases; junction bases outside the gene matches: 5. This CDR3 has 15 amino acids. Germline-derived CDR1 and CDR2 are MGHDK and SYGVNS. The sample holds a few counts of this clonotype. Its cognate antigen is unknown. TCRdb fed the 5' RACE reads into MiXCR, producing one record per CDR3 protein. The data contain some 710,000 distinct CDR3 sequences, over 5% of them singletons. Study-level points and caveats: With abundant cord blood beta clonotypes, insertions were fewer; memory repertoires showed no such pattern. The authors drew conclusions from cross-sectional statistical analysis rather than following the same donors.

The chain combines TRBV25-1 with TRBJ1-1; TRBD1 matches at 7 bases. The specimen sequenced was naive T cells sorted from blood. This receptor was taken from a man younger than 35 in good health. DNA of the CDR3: TGTGCCAGCAGTGCCCCGACAGGGATGAACACTGAAGCTTTCTTT. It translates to CASSAPTGMNTEAFF.